In its sample, the clone carrying this T cell receptor (beta chain) was seen a few times. These data belong to a study of beta chain features in type 1 diabetes. Trimming left V 5 bases short and J 0 bases short, with 14 bases between. This CDR3 contains 15 residues. Per germline, CDR1 SQVTM and CDR2 ANQGSEA. TCRB transcripts that were expressed got sequenced, as all of the isolated RNA had been reverse transcribed. TCRdb keeps only in-frame clones here, not all; method: immunoSEQ multiplex PCR. This sample carries 400,000 to 600,000 clones, about 32% of them seen once, and the ten largest clones take about 0.065%.

The sample consisted of naive CD4+ T cells from blood. The receptor was isolated from a man between 18 and 29 years old in good health. The chain carries TRBV29-1 and TRBJ2-1; D call uncertain. The CDR3 region has the DNA TGCAGCGTTCTCGGGTTACTGAGCTCCTACAATGAGCAGTTCTTC. Translated: CSVLGLLSSYNEQFF.